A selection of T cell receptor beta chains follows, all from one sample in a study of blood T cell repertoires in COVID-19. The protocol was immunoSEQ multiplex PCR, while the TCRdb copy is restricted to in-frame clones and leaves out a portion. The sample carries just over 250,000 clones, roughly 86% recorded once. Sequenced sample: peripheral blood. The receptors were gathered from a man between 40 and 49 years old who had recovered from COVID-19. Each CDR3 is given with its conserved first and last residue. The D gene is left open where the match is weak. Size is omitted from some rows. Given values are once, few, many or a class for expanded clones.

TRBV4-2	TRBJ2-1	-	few	TGTGCCAGCAGCTTGGCCCCGGGTGGGTCCTACAATGAGCAGTTCTTC	CASSLAPGGSYNEQFF
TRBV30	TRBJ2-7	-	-	TGTGCCTGGAGCGAACAGGGCTACGAGCAGTACTTC	CAWSEQGYEQYF
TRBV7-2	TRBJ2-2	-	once	TGTGCCAGCGGCGGGCAGAGTAACACCGGGGAGCTGTTTTTT	CASGGQSNTGELFF
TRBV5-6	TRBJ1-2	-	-	TGTGCCAGCAGCTTGGAGAATTGGGGCGTCTATGGCTACACCTTC	CASSLENWGVYGYTF
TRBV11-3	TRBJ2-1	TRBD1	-	TGTGCCAGCAGCGGACAGGGCTATGAGCAGTTCTTC	CASSGQGYEQFF
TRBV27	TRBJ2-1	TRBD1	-	TGTGCCAGCAGTGTGTACAGGGGCGGCTCCTACAATGAGCAGTTCTTC	CASSVYRGGSYNEQFF
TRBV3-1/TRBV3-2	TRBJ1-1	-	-	TGTGCCAGCTTGACAGTACCTTTCTCGAACACTGAAGCTTTCTTT	CASLTVPFSNTEAFF
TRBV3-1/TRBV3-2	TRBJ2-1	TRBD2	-	TGTGCCAGCAGCCAATGGGGGACTAGCGGGAGGGCGAAGAATGAGCAGTTCTTC	CASSQWGTSGRAKNEQFF
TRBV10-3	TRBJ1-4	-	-	TGTGCCATCACCGGGGGTACTAATGAAAAACTGTTTTTT	CAITGGTNEKLFF
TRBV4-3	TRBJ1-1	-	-	TGCGCCAGCAGCCAAGATCTGGGGCAGTACACTGAAGCTTTCTTT	CASSQDLGQYTEAFF
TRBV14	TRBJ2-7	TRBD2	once	TGTGCCAGCAGCCGGGGACTAGTCTACGAGCAGTACTTC	CASSRGLVYEQYF
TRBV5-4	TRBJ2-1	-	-	TGTGCCAGCGGTCTCGTCGGGAGATACAATGAGCAGTTCTTC	CASGLVGRYNEQFF
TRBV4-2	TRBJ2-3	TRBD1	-	TGTGCCAGCAGCCAAACATTCATGGGACAGTATATCACAGATACGCAGTATTTT	CASSQTFMGQYITDTQYF
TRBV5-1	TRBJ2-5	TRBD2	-	TGCGCCAGCAGCCCTGGTGGCGGGGGGGCGTTGGAGACCCAGTACTTC	CASSPGGGGALETQYF
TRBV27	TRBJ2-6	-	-	TGTGCCAGCAGAAAAGCTAGCGTACTCTCTGGGGCCAACGTCCTGACTTTC	CASRKASVLSGANVLTF
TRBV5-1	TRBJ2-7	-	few	TGCGCCAGCAGCCCGGGAGGACAGCCCTACGAGCAGTACTTC	CASSPGGQPYEQYF
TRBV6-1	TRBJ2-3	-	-	TGTGCCAGCAGTGAAGCATCCAGGGTCGGCCCAGATACGCAGTATTTT	CASSEASRVGPDTQYF
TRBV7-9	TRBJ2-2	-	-	TGTGCCAGCAGCTTATCGCGGACAGCGAACACCGGGGAGCTGTTTTTT	CASSLSRTANTGELFF
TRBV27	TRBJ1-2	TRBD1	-	TGTGCCAGCAGTCGCGTAGGACAGGGTCATGGCTACACCTTC	CASSRVGQGHGYTF
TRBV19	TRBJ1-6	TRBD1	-	TGTGCCAGTAGCAACACCGGACAGGGCGGGTCACCCCTCCACTTT	CASSNTGQGGSPLHF
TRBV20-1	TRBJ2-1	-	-	TGCAGTGCTAGTGGATACAGGGCCTCCTACAATGAGCAGTTCTTC	CSASGYRASYNEQFF
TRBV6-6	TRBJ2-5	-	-	TGTGCCAGCAGTGAGGTGGCTGGGACCCAGTACTTC	CASSEVAGTQYF
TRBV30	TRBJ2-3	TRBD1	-	TGTGCCTGGAGTATATTCGCCGATCAGGGGGCCGCTAGCACAGATACGCAGTATTTT	CAWSIFADQGAASTDTQYF
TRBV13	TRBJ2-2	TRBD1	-	TGTGCCAGCAGAGAATGGACCGGGACAGGAGGCACCGGGGAGCTGTTTTTT	CASREWTGTGGTGELFF
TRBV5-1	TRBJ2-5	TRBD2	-	TGCACCAGCAGCTTGGGACTATTTCAAGAGACCCAGTACTTC	CTSSLGLFQETQYF
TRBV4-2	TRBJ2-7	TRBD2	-	TGTGCCAGCAGCCAAGATCTCCTCAATCTCGGGGGGAGGTACGAGCAGTACTTC	CASSQDLLNLGGRYEQYF
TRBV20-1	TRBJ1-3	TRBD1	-	TGCAGTGCTAGTGACCCCGGGACAGGGGTCAACACCATATATTTT	CSASDPGTGVNTIYF
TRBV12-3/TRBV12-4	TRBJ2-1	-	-	TGTGCCAGCAGCCCTATTATGAACAATGAGCAGTTCTTC	CASSPIMNNEQFF
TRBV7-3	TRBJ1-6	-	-	TGTGCCAGCAGCTTAACCCCCCGGGGAGATTCACCCCTCCACTTT	CASSLTPRGDSPLHF
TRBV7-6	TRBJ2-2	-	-	TGTGCCAGCAGCTTAGTTCGCGGGACAGTGAACACCGGGGAGCTGTTTTTT	CASSLVRGTVNTGELFF
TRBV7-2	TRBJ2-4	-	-	TGTGCCAGCAGCTGGGTCGTAGGGGGTGGTGCCAAAAACATTCAGTACTTC	CASSWVVGGGAKNIQYF
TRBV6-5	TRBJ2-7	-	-	TGTGCCAGCAGTCGTTCGAGGCAAGCCTACGAGCAGTACTTC	CASSRSRQAYEQYF
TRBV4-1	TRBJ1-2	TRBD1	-	TGCGCCAGCAGCCAAGCCCCGACAGGGGGCTCTAACTATGGCTACACCTTC	CASSQAPTGGSNYGYTF
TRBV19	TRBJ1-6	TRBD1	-	TGTGCCAGTAGCCCCGGGACAGGCAATTCACCCCTCCACTTT	CASSPGTGNSPLHF
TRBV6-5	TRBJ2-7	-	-	TGTGCCAGCAGTAGGGGTCTTTTCTCCTACGAGCAGTACTTC	CASSRGLFSYEQYF
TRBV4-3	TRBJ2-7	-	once	TGCGCCAGCAGCCAAGAATTGCGGGGGCCTGCCTACGAGCAGTACTTC	CASSQELRGPAYEQYF
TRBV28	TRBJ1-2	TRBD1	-	TGTGCCAGCAGACCAAGGACAGGGAAGTTAAATGGCTACACCTTC	CASRPRTGKLNGYTF
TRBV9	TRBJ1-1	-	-	TGTGCCAGCAGCGTAACCCCCCAGGGCAGGTTTGGCACTGAAGCTTTCTTT	CASSVTPQGRFGTEAFF
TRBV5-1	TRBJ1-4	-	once	TGCGCCAGCAGCTTGGCGGGGGGGAATGAAAAACTGTTTTTT	CASSLAGGNEKLFF
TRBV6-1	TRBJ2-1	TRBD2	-	TGTGCCAGCAGTGAACGTGGCGGGACTAGGGCGTCGCAGTTCTTC	CASSERGGTRASQFF
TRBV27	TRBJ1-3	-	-	TGTGCCAGCAGTTACCGGGGATCTGGAAACACCATATATTTT	CASSYRGSGNTIYF
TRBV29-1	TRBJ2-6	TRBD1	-	TGCAGCGTGGGACAGGGGGCTGGGGCCAACGTCCTGACTTTC	CSVGQGAGANVLTF
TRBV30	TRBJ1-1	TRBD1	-	TGTGCCTGGGACCCGGGACAGGGGCCAAACACTGAAGCTTTCTTT	CAWDPGQGPNTEAFF
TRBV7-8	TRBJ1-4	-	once	TGTGCCAGCAGCTGGGGCAGGGATGTGGGTGAAAAACTGTTTTTT	CASSWGRDVGEKLFF
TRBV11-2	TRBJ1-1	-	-	TGTGCCAGCAGCTTAGTTTCCGGGAACACTGAAGCTTTCTTT	CASSLVSGNTEAFF
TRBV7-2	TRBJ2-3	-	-	TGTGCCAGCAGCTTAGCCAGGGGCGGGGATACGCAGTATTTT	CASSLARGGDTQYF
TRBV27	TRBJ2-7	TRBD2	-	TGTGCCAGCAGTTTAGCTAGCGGGAGCTCCTACGAGCAGTACTTC	CASSLASGSSYEQYF
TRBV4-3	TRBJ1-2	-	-	TGCGCCAGCAGCCAAGATTCGGCAGGGGCGGTTTATGGCTACACCTTC	CASSQDSAGAVYGYTF
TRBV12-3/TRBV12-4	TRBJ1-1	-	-	TGTGCCAGCAGTTCTCAGGGTGTGACTGAAGCTTTCTTT	CASSSQGVTEAFF
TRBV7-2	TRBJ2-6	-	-	TGTGCCAGCAGCTTGGGGGGGCTTGGGGCCAACGTCCTGACTTTC	CASSLGGLGANVLTF
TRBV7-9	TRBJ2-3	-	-	TGTGCCAGCAGCTTAAGCGGCGGGCGGGGCTTCACAGATACGCAGTATTTT	CASSLSGGRGFTDTQYF
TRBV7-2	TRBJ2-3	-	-	TGTGCCAGCAGCTTAAGCGGGACAGGAGGGGTTACAGATACGCAGTATTTT	CASSLSGTGGVTDTQYF
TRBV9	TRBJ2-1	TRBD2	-	TGTGCCAGCAGCGCACTAGCGGGGGGCGGTGAGCAGTTCTTC	CASSALAGGGEQFF
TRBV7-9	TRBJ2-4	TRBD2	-	TGTGCCAGCAGCGGCGGAGCGGGGAACATTCAGTACTTC	CASSGGAGNIQYF
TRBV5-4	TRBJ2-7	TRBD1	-	TGTGCCAGCAGCACAGGACAGGGGGTCTACGAGCAGTACTTC	CASSTGQGVYEQYF
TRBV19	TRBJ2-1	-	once	TGTGCCAGTAGTAAGAACCCCCCCCACAACAATGAGCAGTTCTTC	CASSKNPPHNNEQFF
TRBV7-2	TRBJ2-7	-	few	TGTGCCAGCAGCTTTTTAGTTGGTAACTACGAGCAGTACTTC	CASSFLVGNYEQYF